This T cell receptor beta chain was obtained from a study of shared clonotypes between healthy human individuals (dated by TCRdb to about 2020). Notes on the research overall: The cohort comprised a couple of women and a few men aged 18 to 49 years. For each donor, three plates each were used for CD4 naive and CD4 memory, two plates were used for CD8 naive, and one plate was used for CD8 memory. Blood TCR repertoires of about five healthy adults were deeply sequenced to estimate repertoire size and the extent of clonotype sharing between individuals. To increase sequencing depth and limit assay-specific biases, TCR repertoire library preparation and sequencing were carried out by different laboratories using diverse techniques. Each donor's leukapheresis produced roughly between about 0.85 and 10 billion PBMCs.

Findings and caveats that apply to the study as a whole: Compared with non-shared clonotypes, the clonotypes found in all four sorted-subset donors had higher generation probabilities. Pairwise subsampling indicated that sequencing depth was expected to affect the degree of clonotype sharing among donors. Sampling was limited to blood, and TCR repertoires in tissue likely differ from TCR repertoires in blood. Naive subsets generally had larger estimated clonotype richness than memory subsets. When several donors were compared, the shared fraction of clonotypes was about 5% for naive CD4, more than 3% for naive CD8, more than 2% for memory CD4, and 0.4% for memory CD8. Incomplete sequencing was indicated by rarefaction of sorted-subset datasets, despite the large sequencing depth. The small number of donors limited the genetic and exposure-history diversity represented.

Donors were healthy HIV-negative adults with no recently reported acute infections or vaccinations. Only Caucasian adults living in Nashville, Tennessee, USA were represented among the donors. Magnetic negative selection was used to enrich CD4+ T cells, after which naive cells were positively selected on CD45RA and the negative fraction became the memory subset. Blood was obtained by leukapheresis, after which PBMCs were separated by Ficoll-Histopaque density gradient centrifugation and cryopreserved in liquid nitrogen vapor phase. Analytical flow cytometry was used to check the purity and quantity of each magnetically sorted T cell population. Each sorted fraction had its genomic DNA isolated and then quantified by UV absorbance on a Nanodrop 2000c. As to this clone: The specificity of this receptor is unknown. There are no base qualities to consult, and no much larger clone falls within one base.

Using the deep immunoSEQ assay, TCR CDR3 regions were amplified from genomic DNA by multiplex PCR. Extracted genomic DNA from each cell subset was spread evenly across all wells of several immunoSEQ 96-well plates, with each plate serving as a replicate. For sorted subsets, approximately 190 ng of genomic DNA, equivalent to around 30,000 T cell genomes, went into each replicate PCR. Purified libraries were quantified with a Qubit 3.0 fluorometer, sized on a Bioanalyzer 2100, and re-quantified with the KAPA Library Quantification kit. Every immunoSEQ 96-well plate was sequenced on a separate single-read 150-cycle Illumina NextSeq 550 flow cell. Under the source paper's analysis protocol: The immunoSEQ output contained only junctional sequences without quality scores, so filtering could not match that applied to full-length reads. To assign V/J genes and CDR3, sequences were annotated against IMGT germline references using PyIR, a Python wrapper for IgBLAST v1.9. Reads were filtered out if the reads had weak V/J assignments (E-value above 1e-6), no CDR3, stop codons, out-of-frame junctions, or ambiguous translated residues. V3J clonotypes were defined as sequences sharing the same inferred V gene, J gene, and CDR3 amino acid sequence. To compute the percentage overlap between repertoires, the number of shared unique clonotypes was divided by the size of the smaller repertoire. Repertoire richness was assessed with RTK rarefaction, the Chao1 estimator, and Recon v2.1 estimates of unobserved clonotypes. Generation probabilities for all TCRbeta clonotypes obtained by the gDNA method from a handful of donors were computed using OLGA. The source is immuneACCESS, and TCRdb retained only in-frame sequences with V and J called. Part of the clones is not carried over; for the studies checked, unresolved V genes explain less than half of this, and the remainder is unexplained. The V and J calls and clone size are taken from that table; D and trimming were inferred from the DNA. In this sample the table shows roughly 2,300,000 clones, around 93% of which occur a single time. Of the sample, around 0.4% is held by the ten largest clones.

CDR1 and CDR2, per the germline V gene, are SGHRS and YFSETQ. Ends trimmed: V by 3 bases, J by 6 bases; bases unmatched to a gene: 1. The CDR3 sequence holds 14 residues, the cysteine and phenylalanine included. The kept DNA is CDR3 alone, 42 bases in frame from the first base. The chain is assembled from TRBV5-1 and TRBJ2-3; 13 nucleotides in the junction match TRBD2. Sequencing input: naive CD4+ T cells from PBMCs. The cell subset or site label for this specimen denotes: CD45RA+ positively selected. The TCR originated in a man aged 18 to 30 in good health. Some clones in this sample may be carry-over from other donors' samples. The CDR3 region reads CASSSTSGRDTQYF. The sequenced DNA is TGCGCCAGCAGCTCGACTAGCGGGAGGGATACGCAGTATTTT.